This paragraph covers one T cell receptor beta chain sequence. Its antigen remains unidentified. These data belong to a study of OX40 agonist ivuxolimab in advanced cancers. The wider study: While on treatment, patients had intravenous ivuxolimab at 0.01 to 10 mg/kg every 2 weeks.

Here immunoSEQ multiplex PCR was the method, and the copy in TCRdb shows in-frame clones only, minus some. The sample lists some 44,000 clones; 70% to 90% were seen once. Trimming shortened V by 3 bases and J by 1 base, and 6 bases separated the two germline ends. The CDR3 loop spans 13 amino acids. Germline CDR1 and CDR2: MGHDK and SYGVNS. Study-level findings and limits: No antigen was identified for the clonally expanded peripheral T cells. At 0.1 to 3.0 mg/kg and by week 6, clonal expansion occurred in CD4+ and CD8+ blood T cells. Part of the nonresponder group also had normalized T-cell clonal expansion that was low.

The clonotype originates from an adult with an advanced solid tumor such as melanoma, head and neck, liver or kidney cancer. The source was CD4+ or CD8+ T cells sorted from blood, collected in a trial of the OX40 agonist ivuxolimab. J is TRBJ2-5 and V is TRBV25-1; D not certain. CDR3 protein: CASSEGFQETQYF. The CDR3 DNA sequence: TGTGCCAGCAGTGAGGGGTTCCAAGAGACCCAGTACTTC.